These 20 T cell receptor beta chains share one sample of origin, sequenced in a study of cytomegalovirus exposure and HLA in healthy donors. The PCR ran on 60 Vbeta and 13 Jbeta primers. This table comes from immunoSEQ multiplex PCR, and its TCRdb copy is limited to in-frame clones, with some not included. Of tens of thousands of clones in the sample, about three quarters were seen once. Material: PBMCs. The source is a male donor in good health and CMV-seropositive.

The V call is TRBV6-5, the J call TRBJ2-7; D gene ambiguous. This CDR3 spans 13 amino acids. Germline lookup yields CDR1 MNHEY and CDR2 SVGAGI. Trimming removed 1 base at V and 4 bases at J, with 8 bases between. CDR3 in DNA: TGTGCCAGCAGTTACTTGGGCAGTTACGAGCAGTACTTC. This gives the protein CASSYLGSYEQYF.

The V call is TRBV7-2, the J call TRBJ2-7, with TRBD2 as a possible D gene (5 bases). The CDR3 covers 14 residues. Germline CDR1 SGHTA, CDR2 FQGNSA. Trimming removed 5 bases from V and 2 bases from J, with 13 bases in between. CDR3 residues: CASSPIPGTYEQYF. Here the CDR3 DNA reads TGTGCCAGCAGCCCAATCCCGGGGACCTACGAGCAGTACTTC.

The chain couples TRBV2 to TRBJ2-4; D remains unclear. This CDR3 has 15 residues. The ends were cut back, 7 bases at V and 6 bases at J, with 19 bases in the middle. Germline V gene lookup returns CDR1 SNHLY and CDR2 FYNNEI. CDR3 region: CASIRDHYPLNIQYF. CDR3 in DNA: TGTGCCAGCATCAGAGACCACTATCCTCTAAACATTCAGTACTTC.

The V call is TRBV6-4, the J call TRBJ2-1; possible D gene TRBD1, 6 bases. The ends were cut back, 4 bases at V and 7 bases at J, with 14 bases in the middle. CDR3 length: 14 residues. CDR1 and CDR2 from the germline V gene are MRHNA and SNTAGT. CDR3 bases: TGTGCCAGCAGTGGGCAGGGGTTAGAAAATGAGCAGTTCTTC. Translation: CASSGQGLENEQFF.

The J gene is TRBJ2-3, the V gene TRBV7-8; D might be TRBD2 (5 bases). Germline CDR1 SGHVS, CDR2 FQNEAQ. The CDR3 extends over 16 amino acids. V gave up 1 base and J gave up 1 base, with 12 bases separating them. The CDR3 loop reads CASSLGRSKGTDTQYF. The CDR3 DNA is TGTGCCAGCAGCTTAGGGAGGTCGAAAGGCACAGATACGCAGTATTTT.

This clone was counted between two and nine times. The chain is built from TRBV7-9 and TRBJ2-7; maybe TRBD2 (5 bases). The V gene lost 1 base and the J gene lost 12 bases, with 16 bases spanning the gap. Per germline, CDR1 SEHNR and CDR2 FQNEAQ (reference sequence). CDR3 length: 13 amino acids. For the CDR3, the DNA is TGTGCCAGCAGCTTAGGTCCGGGAAGCAGCCCGTACTTC. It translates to CASSLGPGSSPYF.

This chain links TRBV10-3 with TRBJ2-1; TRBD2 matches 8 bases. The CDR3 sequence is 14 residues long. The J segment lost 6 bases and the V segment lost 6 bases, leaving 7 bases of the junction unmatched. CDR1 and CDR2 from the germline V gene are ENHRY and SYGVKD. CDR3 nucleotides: TGTGCCATCAGGGATAGCGGGAACCGCAATGAGCAGTTCTTC. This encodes CAIRDSGNRNEQFF.

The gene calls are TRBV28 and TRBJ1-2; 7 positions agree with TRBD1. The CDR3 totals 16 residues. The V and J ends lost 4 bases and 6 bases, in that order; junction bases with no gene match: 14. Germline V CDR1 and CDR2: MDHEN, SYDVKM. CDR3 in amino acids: CASSSFPGQSVHGYTF. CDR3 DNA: TGTGCCAGCAGTTCTTTTCCGGGACAGAGTGTCCATGGCTACACCTTC.

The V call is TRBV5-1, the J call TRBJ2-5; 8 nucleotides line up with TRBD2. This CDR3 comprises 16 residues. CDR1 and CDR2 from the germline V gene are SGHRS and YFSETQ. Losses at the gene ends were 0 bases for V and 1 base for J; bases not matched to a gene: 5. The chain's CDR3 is CASSLGSSGSQETQYF. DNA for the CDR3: TGCGCCAGCAGCTTGGGGTCGAGCGGGAGCCAAGAGACCCAGTACTTC.

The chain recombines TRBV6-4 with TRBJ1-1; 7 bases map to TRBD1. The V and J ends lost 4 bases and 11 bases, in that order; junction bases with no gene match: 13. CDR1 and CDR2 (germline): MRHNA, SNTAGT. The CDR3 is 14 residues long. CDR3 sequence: CASSAEPSTGRAFF. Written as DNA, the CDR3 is TGTGCCAGCAGTGCCGAACCTTCGACAGGGCGGGCTTTCTTT.

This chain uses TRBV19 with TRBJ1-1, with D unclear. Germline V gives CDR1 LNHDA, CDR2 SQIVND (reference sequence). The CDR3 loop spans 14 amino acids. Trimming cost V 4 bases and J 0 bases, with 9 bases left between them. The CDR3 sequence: CASSTLRMNTEAFF. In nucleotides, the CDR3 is TGTGCCAGTAGTACCCTAAGAATGAACACTGAAGCTTTCTTT.

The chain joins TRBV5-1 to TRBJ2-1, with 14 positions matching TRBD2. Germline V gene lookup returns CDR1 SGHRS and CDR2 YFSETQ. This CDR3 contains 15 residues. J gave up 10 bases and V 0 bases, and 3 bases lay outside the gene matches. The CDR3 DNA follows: TGCGCCAGCAGCTTGGCCCGGACTAGCGGGAGGGAGCAGTTCTTC. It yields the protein CASSLARTSGREQFF.

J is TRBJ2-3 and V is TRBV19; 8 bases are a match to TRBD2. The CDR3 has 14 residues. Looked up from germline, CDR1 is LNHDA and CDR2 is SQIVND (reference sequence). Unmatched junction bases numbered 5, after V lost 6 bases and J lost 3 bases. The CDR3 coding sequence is TGTGCCAGTAGGAAGCGGGAGAGGACAGATACGCAGTATTTT. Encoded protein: CASRKRERTDTQYF. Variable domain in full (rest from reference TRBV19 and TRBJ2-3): DGGITQSPKYLFRKEGQNVTLSCEQNLNHDAMYWYRQDPGQGLRLIYYSQIVNDFQKGDIAEGYSVSREKKESFPLTVTSAQKNPTAFYLCASRKRERTDTQYFGPGTRLTVL.

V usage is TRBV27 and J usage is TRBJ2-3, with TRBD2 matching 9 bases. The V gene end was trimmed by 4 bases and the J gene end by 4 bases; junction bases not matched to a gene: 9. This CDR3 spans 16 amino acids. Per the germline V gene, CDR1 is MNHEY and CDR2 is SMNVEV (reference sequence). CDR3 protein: CASSSSSGVYADTQYF. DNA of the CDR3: TGTGCCAGCAGTTCCTCTAGCGGGGTTTACGCAGATACGCAGTATTTT.

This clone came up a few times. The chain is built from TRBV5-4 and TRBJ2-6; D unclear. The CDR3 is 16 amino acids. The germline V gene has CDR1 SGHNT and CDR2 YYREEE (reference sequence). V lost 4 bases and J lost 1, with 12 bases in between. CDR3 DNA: TGTGCCAGCAGCCAAGATCCACAATCTGGGGCCAACGTCCTGACTTTC. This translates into CASSQDPQSGANVLTF.

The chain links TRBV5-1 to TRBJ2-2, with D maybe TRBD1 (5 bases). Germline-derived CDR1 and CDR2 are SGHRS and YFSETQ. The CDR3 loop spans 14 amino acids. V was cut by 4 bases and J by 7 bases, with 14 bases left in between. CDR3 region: CASSQDTLGGELFF. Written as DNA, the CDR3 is TGCGCCAGCAGCCAGGACACTCTCGGCGGGGAGCTGTTTTTT. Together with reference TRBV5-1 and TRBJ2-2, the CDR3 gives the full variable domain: KAGVTQTPRYLIKTRGQQVTLSCSPISGHRSVSWYQQTPGQGLQFLFEYFSETQRNKGNFPGRFSGRQFSNSRSEMNVSTLELGDSALYLCASSQDTLGGELFFGEGSRLTVL.

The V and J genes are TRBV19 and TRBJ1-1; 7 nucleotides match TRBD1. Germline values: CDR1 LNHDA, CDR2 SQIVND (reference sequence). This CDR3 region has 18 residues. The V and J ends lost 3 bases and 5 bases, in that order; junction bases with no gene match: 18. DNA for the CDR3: TGTGCCAGTAGTATCGAAGGGCTTAACAGGGGCGATAGGACTGAAGCTTTCTTT. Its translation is CASSIEGLNRGDRTEAFF.

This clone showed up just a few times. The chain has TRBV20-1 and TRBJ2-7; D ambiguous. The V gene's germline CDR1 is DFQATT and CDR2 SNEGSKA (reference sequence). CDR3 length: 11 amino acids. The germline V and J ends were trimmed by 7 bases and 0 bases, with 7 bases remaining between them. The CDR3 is CSGPLSYEQYF. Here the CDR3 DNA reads TGCAGTGGGCCCCTCTCCTACGAGCAGTACTTC.

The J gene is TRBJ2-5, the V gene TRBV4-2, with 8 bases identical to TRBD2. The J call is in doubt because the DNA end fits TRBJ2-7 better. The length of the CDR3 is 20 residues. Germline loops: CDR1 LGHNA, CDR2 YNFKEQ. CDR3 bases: TGTGCCAGCAGCCAAGAAAGTGGATCTAGCGGGCTTTACGTCGGCTACGAGCAGTACTTC. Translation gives CASSQESGSSGLYVGYEQYF.

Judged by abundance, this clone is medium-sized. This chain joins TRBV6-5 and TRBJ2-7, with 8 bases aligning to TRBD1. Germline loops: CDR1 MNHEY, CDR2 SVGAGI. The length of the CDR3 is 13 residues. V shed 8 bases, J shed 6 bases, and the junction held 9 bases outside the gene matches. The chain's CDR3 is CASSRDRFGEQYF. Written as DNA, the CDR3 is TGTGCCAGCTCCCGGGACAGGTTCGGCGAGCAGTACTTC.